These 2 T cell receptor beta chains originate from one sample sequenced in a study of blood T cells in healthy people across ages. The authors ran a second PCR of about 6 to 11 cycles using a sample-barcoded 5' primer and a J-beta primer mix. MiXCR, run by TCRdb on the 5' RACE reads, gives a single entry per CDR3 protein. The table shows about 1.5 million distinct CDR3 sequences, with under 55% occurring only once. Source material: blood. The source of these receptors is a woman younger than 35 in good health.

The chain uses TRBV7-2 and TRBJ2-7; possible D gene TRBD1, 7 bases. Trimming shortened V by 6 bases and J by 7 bases, and 25 bases separated the two germline ends. The CDR3 length is 16 residues. Germline V CDR1 and CDR2: SGHTA, FQGNSA. The DNA for the CDR3 is TGTGCCAGCAGGCAGGGGGGCGGGGTGTTTCTTAATGAGCAGTACTTC. Its protein product is CASRQGGGVFLNEQYF.

The J gene is TRBJ1-2, the V gene TRBV6-5; D is uncertain. Trimming shortened V by 3 bases and J by 0 bases, and 17 bases separated the two germline ends. The CDR3 totals 17 residues. In germline, CDR1 is MNHEY, CDR2 SVGAGI. In nucleotides, the CDR3 is TGTGCCAGCAGTTATACGCCATCACGGGGTTCTAACTATGGCTACACCTTC. Translated: CASSYTPSRGSNYGYTF.